Listed below are T cell receptor beta chains from one sample, sequenced in a study of cytomegalovirus exposure and HLA in healthy donors. The protocol was immunoSEQ multiplex PCR, while the TCRdb copy is restricted to in-frame clones and leaves out a portion. The sample has 65,000 to 80,000 clones. The sample was PBMCs. The source of these receptors is a female donor in good health and CMV-seropositive. The CDR3 runs from the conserved cysteine through the conserved F or W. Each record gives: D gene, V gene, J gene, CDR3 protein, CDR3 DNA. A D gene is named only where the DNA matches it firmly.

D gene: TRBD1
V gene: TRBV2
J gene: TRBJ1-5
CDR3 protein: CASSRDRGGDQPQHF
CDR3 DNA: TGTGCCAGCTCGAGGGACAGGGGGGGTGATCAGCCCCAGCATTTT

D gene: NA
V gene: TRBV19
J gene: TRBJ1-2
CDR3 protein: CASSMGGSHTF
CDR3 DNA: TGTGCCAGTAGTATGGGAGGTTCTCACACCTTC

D gene: TRBD1
V gene: TRBV4-1
J gene: TRBJ2-1
CDR3 protein: CASSQPRTGGWNEQFF
CDR3 DNA: TGCGCCAGCAGCCAACCTAGGACAGGGGGCTGGAATGAGCAGTTCTTC

D gene: NA
V gene: TRBV6-5
J gene: TRBJ1-1
CDR3 protein: CASSQNWGGAEAFF
CDR3 DNA: TGTGCCAGCAGTCAAAATTGGGGGGGGGCTGAAGCTTTCTTT

D gene: TRBD2
V gene: TRBV27
J gene: TRBJ2-3
CDR3 protein: CASRNSPGLAGGSTDTQYF
CDR3 DNA: TGTGCCAGCAGGAACTCACCGGGACTAGCGGGAGGGAGCACAGATACGCAGTATTTT

D gene: NA
V gene: TRBV5-1
J gene: TRBJ2-1
CDR3 protein: CASSLGGGQTYNEQFF
CDR3 DNA: TGCGCCAGCAGCTTGGGTGGTGGACAAACCTACAATGAGCAGTTCTTC

D gene: NA
V gene: TRBV5-4
J gene: TRBJ1-1
CDR3 protein: CASNDAAKNTEAFF
CDR3 DNA: TGTGCCAGCAATGATGCGGCTAAGAACACTGAAGCTTTCTTT

D gene: TRBD2
V gene: TRBV23-1
J gene: TRBJ2-1
CDR3 protein: CASSGTSGSFLYEQFF
CDR3 DNA: TGCGCCAGCAGTGGGACTAGCGGGAGTTTTTTATATGAGCAGTTCTTC

D gene: TRBD1
V gene: TRBV28
J gene: TRBJ1-3
CDR3 protein: CASMEGARSGNTIYF
CDR3 DNA: TGTGCCAGCATGGAGGGGGCTCGCTCTGGAAACACCATATATTTT

D gene: NA
V gene: TRBV2
J gene: TRBJ2-1
CDR3 protein: CASSGPSVVDSHNEQFF
CDR3 DNA: TGTGCCAGCAGTGGACCATCAGTAGTGGATAGCCACAATGAGCAGTTCTTC

D gene: TRBD1
V gene: TRBV7-8
J gene: TRBJ2-1
CDR3 protein: CASSTGQGGQFF
CDR3 DNA: TGTGCCAGCAGCACCGGACAGGGAGGGCAGTTCTTC

D gene: TRBD2
V gene: TRBV28
J gene: TRBJ2-3
CDR3 protein: CASSFLWIAGVTDTQYF
CDR3 DNA: TGTGCCAGCAGTTTCCTTTGGATAGCGGGAGTTACAGATACGCAGTATTTT

D gene: NA
V gene: TRBV2
J gene: TRBJ1-1
CDR3 protein: CASSEQNTEAFF
CDR3 DNA: TGTGCCAGCAGTGAACAGAACACTGAAGCTTTCTTT

D gene: NA
V gene: TRBV6-1
J gene: TRBJ1-3
CDR3 protein: CASRRMRLDHTIYF
CDR3 DNA: TGTGCCAGCAGAAGGATGCGACTGGATCACACCATATATTTT

D gene: TRBD2
V gene: TRBV9
J gene: TRBJ2-3
CDR3 protein: CASSVVGTGGDTQYF
CDR3 DNA: TGTGCCAGCAGCGTAGTCGGGACGGGGGGGGATACGCAGTATTTT

D gene: NA
V gene: TRBV27
J gene: TRBJ1-2
CDR3 protein: CASSKRGRGDGYTF
CDR3 DNA: TGTGCCAGCAGTAAAAGGGGGAGGGGCGATGGCTACACCTTC

D gene: NA
V gene: TRBV5-1
J gene: TRBJ2-3
CDR3 protein: CASSLAYSDTQYF
CDR3 DNA: TGCGCCAGCAGCTTGGCCTACAGCGATACGCAGTATTTT

D gene: NA
V gene: TRBV27
J gene: TRBJ2-7
CDR3 protein: CASSSVGSRYEQYF
CDR3 DNA: TGTGCCAGCAGCTCCGTAGGGAGTCGCTACGAGCAGTACTTC

D gene: NA
V gene: TRBV15
J gene: TRBJ2-7
CDR3 protein: CATSSHYEQYF
CDR3 DNA: TGTGCCACCAGCAGTCACTACGAGCAGTACTTC

D gene: NA
V gene: TRBV19
J gene: TRBJ2-6
CDR3 protein: CASSPTHSGANVLTF
CDR3 DNA: TGTGCCAGTAGTCCGACACATTCTGGGGCCAACGTCCTGACTTTC

D gene: NA
V gene: TRBV5-8
J gene: TRBJ2-5
CDR3 protein: CASSLGAGDQETQYF
CDR3 DNA: TGTGCCAGCAGCTTGGGGGCCGGGGACCAAGAGACCCAGTACTTC

D gene: TRBD1
V gene: TRBV30
J gene: TRBJ1-6
CDR3 protein: CAWSGTRTGTRSPLHF
CDR3 DNA: TGTGCCTGGAGTGGAACAAGGACAGGGACGAGGTCACCCCTCCACTTT

D gene: NA
V gene: TRBV5-5
J gene: TRBJ1-5
CDR3 protein: CASSLGNNQPQHF
CDR3 DNA: TGTGCCAGCAGCCTAGGAAACAATCAGCCCCAGCATTTT

D gene: TRBD1
V gene: TRBV6-1
J gene: TRBJ2-1
CDR3 protein: CASRGDRGTYNEQFF
CDR3 DNA: TGTGCCAGCAGGGGAGACAGGGGCACCTACAATGAGCAGTTCTTC

D gene: NA
V gene: TRBV6-5
J gene: TRBJ1-2
CDR3 protein: CASRTGTNYGYTF
CDR3 DNA: TGTGCCAGCCGAACCGGGACTAACTATGGCTACACCTTC

D gene: NA
V gene: TRBV9
J gene: TRBJ2-7
CDR3 protein: CASSGGTYEQYF
CDR3 DNA: TGTGCCAGCTCCGGAGGGACCTACGAGCAGTACTTC

D gene: TRBD1
V gene: TRBV6-1
J gene: TRBJ2-7
CDR3 protein: CASTALGDSYYEQYF
CDR3 DNA: TGTGCCAGCACCGCCCTGGGGGACAGTTACTACGAGCAGTACTTC

D gene: NA
V gene: TRBV5-1
J gene: TRBJ1-1
CDR3 protein: CASSLEQGGNTEAFF
CDR3 DNA: TGCGCCAGCAGCTTGGAGCAGGGAGGAAACACTGAAGCTTTCTTT

D gene: TRBD1
V gene: TRBV29-1
J gene: TRBJ1-1
CDR3 protein: CSGGQGRNTEAFF
CDR3 DNA: TGCAGCGGAGGACAGGGAAGGAACACTGAAGCTTTCTTT

D gene: NA
V gene: TRBV15
J gene: TRBJ1-2
CDR3 protein: CATSRAGLGGVDYGYTF
CDR3 DNA: TGTGCCACCAGCAGAGCGGGTCTCGGAGGGGTCGACTATGGCTACACCTTC

D gene: NA
V gene: TRBV20-1
J gene: TRBJ2-3
CDR3 protein: CSAKLTDTQYF
CDR3 DNA: TGCAGTGCTAAACTCACAGATACGCAGTATTTT

D gene: TRBD1
V gene: TRBV30
J gene: TRBJ2-2
CDR3 protein: CAWSATGVPGELFF
CDR3 DNA: TGTGCCTGGAGCGCCACAGGGGTACCCGGGGAGCTGTTTTTT

D gene: NA
V gene: TRBV5-1
J gene: TRBJ2-1
CDR3 protein: CASSATRDFVVF
CDR3 DNA: TGCGCCAGCAGCGCCACCCGGGACTTTGTCGTCTTC

D gene: NA
V gene: TRBV6-6
J gene: TRBJ2-1
CDR3 protein: CASTEGGGRNNEQFF
CDR3 DNA: TGTGCCAGCACCGAAGGGGGGGGGAGAAACAATGAGCAGTTCTTC

D gene: NA
V gene: TRBV7-2
J gene: TRBJ2-3
CDR3 protein: CASSFSGGASTDTQYF
CDR3 DNA: TGTGCCAGCAGCTTTAGTGGCGGGGCTAGCACAGATACGCAGTATTTT

D gene: NA
V gene: TRBV18
J gene: TRBJ1-2
CDR3 protein: CASSPASGQLYGYTF
CDR3 DNA: TGTGCCAGCTCACCAGCCTCAGGCCAACTCTATGGCTACACCTTC

D gene: TRBD2
V gene: TRBV27
J gene: TRBJ2-5
CDR3 protein: CASSPRLAVLQETQYF
CDR3 DNA: TGTGCCAGCAGTCCCAGACTAGCGGTCCTACAAGAGACCCAGTACTTC

D gene: NA
V gene: TRBV5-1
J gene: TRBJ1-2
CDR3 protein: CASRREASYGYTF
CDR3 DNA: TGCGCCAGCAGAAGGGAGGCCTCCTATGGCTACACCTTC

D gene: NA
V gene: TRBV18
J gene: TRBJ2-5
CDR3 protein: CASSPPGWRQPGETQYF
CDR3 DNA: TGTGCCAGCTCACCACCAGGTTGGCGACAGCCAGGGGAGACCCAGTACTTC

D gene: TRBD1
V gene: TRBV30
J gene: TRBJ2-4
CDR3 protein: CAWSRTGGIAKNIQYF
CDR3 DNA: TGTGCCTGGAGTAGGACAGGGGGCATCGCCAAAAACATTCAGTACTTC

D gene: TRBD1
V gene: TRBV5-1
J gene: TRBJ2-7
CDR3 protein: CASSLGQGPLEQYF
CDR3 DNA: TGCGCCAGCAGCTTGGGACAGGGTCCCCTCGAGCAGTACTTC

D gene: TRBD1
V gene: TRBV10-2
J gene: TRBJ2-7
CDR3 protein: CASSDPRTGRSYEQYF
CDR3 DNA: TGCGCCAGCAGTGATCCAAGGACAGGGCGCTCCTACGAGCAGTACTTC

D gene: TRBD2
V gene: TRBV27
J gene: TRBJ2-7
CDR3 protein: CASSLYSGIPSEQYF
CDR3 DNA: TGTGCCAGCAGTCTGTATAGCGGGATCCCAAGCGAGCAGTACTTC

D gene: NA
V gene: TRBV7-2
J gene: TRBJ1-2
CDR3 protein: CASSLILEGSYTF
CDR3 DNA: TGTGCCAGCAGCTTGATACTCGAGGGAAGCTACACCTTC

D gene: NA
V gene: TRBV28
J gene: TRBJ1-1
CDR3 protein: CASSLGTYAFF
CDR3 DNA: TGTGCCAGCAGCCTTGGGACTTATGCTTTCTTT

D gene: NA
V gene: TRBV7-2
J gene: TRBJ2-5
CDR3 protein: CASSLGEETQYF
CDR3 DNA: TGTGCCAGCAGCTTAGGAGAAGAGACCCAGTACTTC

D gene: NA
V gene: TRBV12-2
J gene: TRBJ1-2
CDR3 protein: CASRFRGSNYGYTF
CDR3 DNA: TGTGCAAGTCGCTTTCGGGGGTCTAACTATGGCTACACCTTC

D gene: NA
V gene: TRBV4-3
J gene: TRBJ1-4
CDR3 protein: CASSQELRGEKLFF
CDR3 DNA: TGCGCCAGCAGCCAAGAATTAAGAGGAGAAAAACTGTTTTTT

D gene: NA
V gene: TRBV5-1
J gene: TRBJ2-5
CDR3 protein: CASNPSSSQETQYF
CDR3 DNA: TGCGCCAGCAACCCAAGCTCGTCCCAAGAGACCCAGTACTTC

D gene: TRBD1
V gene: TRBV4-3
J gene: TRBJ1-1
CDR3 protein: CASSQDLGSGQGLDTEAFF
CDR3 DNA: TGCGCCAGCAGCCAAGATTTGGGCTCGGGACAGGGCCTAGACACTGAAGCTTTCTTT

D gene: NA
V gene: TRBV27
J gene: TRBJ2-7
CDR3 protein: CASSYTGPTYEQYF
CDR3 DNA: TGTGCCAGCAGTTATACAGGGCCCACCTACGAGCAGTACTTC

D gene: TRBD1
V gene: TRBV4-2
J gene: TRBJ2-2
CDR3 protein: CASSQGVQGAGTGELFF
CDR3 DNA: TGTGCCAGCAGCCAAGGCGTACAGGGGGCAGGCACCGGGGAGCTGTTTTTT

D gene: TRBD1
V gene: TRBV30
J gene: TRBJ2-5
CDR3 protein: CAAYRGYQETQYF
CDR3 DNA: TGTGCCGCATACAGGGGGTACCAAGAGACCCAGTACTTC

D gene: NA
V gene: TRBV7-7
J gene: TRBJ2-1
CDR3 protein: CASSPLAGVDEQFF
CDR3 DNA: TGTGCTAGCAGCCCTCTTGCAGGGGTGGATGAGCAGTTCTTC

D gene: TRBD1
V gene: TRBV23-1
J gene: TRBJ1-1
CDR3 protein: CASSQPRTGFLNTEAFF
CDR3 DNA: TGCGCCAGCAGTCAACCGAGGACAGGGTTCTTGAACACTGAAGCTTTCTTT

D gene: NA
V gene: TRBV19
J gene: TRBJ1-1
CDR3 protein: CASSSQGQGTEAFF
CDR3 DNA: TGTGCCAGTAGTAGCCAGGGGCAGGGGACTGAAGCTTTCTTT

D gene: NA
V gene: TRBV5-1
J gene: TRBJ2-7
CDR3 protein: CASSWNRRGSSFSYEQYF
CDR3 DNA: TGCGCCAGCAGCTGGAACCGGCGGGGCAGTTCTTTCTCCTACGAGCAGTACTTC

D gene: NA
V gene: TRBV19
J gene: TRBJ1-2
CDR3 protein: CASSRGPGGYTF
CDR3 DNA: TGTGCCAGTAGTAGAGGGCCAGGTGGCTACACCTTC

D gene: NA
V gene: TRBV18
J gene: TRBJ1-5
CDR3 protein: CASSPWGQANQPQHF
CDR3 DNA: TGTGCCAGCTCACCGTGGGGGCAGGCGAATCAGCCCCAGCATTTT